This T cell receptor (beta chain) was documented in a study of T cells in Graves' hyperthyroidism and ophthalmopathy. The CDR3 consists of 15 residues. The V and J ends lost 7 bases and 2 bases respectively, with 15 bases between them. The germline gives CDR1 MNHNS, CDR2 SASEGT. Ten or more counts support this clonotype. Amplification of TCR beta CDR3 regions was performed using RNA transcripts as template. First-round RT-PCR with HTBI primers amplified the TCR CDR3 region. Via MiXCR, TCRdb re-called the multiplex PCR reads, giving one row per CDR3 protein. The data contain about 690,000 distinct CDR3 sequences, around a sixth of them seen just once; the ten biggest clones take up about 16%.

Sequenced: blood. The receptor was derived from a man aged 45-65 years with Graves' hyperthyroidism. The chain joins TRBV6-1 to TRBJ1-5; possibly TRBD1 for D (5 bases). This chain's CDR3 is CASNQGVNGNQPQHF. In DNA form, the CDR3 reads TGTGCCAGCAACCAAGGGGTGAACGGCAATCAGCCCCAGCATTTT.